Detailed here is one T cell receptor (beta chain). A J-beta primer mix and a sample-barcoded 5' primer were used in a second PCR of roughly 6 to 12 cycles. One entry per CDR3 protein results from TCRdb running MiXCR on the 5' RACE reads. The sample contains some 900,000 distinct CDR3 sequences, about 48% of which appear only once. Deletions cut 5 bases from V and 1 base from J, with 10 bases between. The CDR3 sequence is 13 residues long. Looked up from germline, CDR1 is SQVTM and CDR2 is ANQGSEA. These data come from a study of blood T cells in healthy people across ages. The chain employs TRBV29-1 and TRBJ2-3; D ambiguous. The receptor comes from a man aged 30 to 39 in good health. Sequencing was carried out using blood. The CDR3 spells CSVSKGGTDTQYF. The CDR3 DNA follows: TGCAGCGTTTCAAAGGGTGGCACAGATACGCAGTATTTT.